The present TCR beta chain was sequenced within a study of tumor-infiltrating lymphocytes in primary liver carcinoma. Of note for this clonotype: Germline is not matched at one junction end, which may reflect a read error.

The template, roughly 0.45 ug total RNA, yielded TCR beta cDNA made with a constant-region primer. Researchers made the TCR beta libraries by running three nested multiplex PCR rounds with slightly modified ARM-PCR. Each of the first two PCR rounds ran nine to ten cycles with TRBV1-TRBV30 forward and C-beta reverse primers. TCRdb passed the multiplex PCR reads through MiXCR, listing each CDR3 protein once. In the table there are 45,000 to 65,000 distinct CDR3 sequences, around 77% of which are singletons. Co-extracting RNA and DNA was done with roughly 18-32 mg of unsorted bulk tissue as input. Per germline, CDR1 SGHAT and CDR2 FQNNGV. The CDR3 sequence is 14 residues long.

This sequence was found in a man aged 40-49 years with primary liver carcinoma and hepatitis B virus infection. The rearrangement links TRBV11-2 to TRBJ2-3; no definite D call. The sample was liver tumor tissue from sampling region 5. Subset meaning: tumor region T5, tumor centre. CDR3: CVSSPPDRVDTQYF. The CDR3 DNA follows: TGTGTCAGCAGCCCCCCGGACCGGGTAGATACGCAGTATTTT.